The TCR beta chain described here comes from a study of somatic mutations in cytotoxic T cells in rheumatoid arthritis. In the study overall: A subset of V beta antibody-stained T-cell populations was isolated by flow sorting, reaching nearly 100% purity, and this subset included V beta1+ cells that went on to TCRB sequencing. General study findings and limits: There were about an eighth of the roughly 60 patients in whom the largest CD8+ clone exceeded 20% of CD8+ cells. A rise in CD8+ clonality with age was seen in rheumatoid arthritis patients but not in healthy controls.

The table came from immunoSEQ multiplex PCR; TCRdb's copy has only in-frame clones and leaves some out. The table has about 15,000 clones, 72% seen once; the top ten hold roughly a tenth. With V trimmed by 0 bases and J by 2 bases, 12 bases remained unmatched. The germline gives CDR1 SGHDT, CDR2 YYEEEE. This CDR3 comprises 18 residues. As regards this clone: Its antigen is undetermined.

The V gene is TRBV5-6, the J gene TRBJ2-3, with 7 bases that match TRBD1. The TCR sequence derives from an adult with rheumatoid arthritis. The material sequenced was CD8+ T cells sorted from blood. CDR3 amino acids: CASSLASEGAVFTDTQYF. CDR3 DNA sequence: TGTGCCAGCAGCTTGGCTTCTGAGGGGGCGGTATTCACAGATACGCAGTATTTT.